This TCR beta chain was captured in a study of T cell responses to AZD1222 COVID-19 vaccine. Findings and limits, study-wide: Donor demographics were predominantly white British with a female majority; clonal diversity may be underestimated. Recipients of two AZD1222 doses showed rising Spike-specific TCR breadth and depth.

Clones were sequenced by immunoSEQ multiplex PCR, and TCRdb holds only the in-frame ones, with some missing. The sample contains over 130,000 clones, roughly nine tenths of which appear only once. On this clone: Its antigen is not identified.

The CDR3 consists of 18 residues. In germline, CDR1 is LGHNA, CDR2 YSLEER. The J segment lost 4 bases and the V segment lost 0 bases, leaving 7 bases of the junction unmatched. The rearrangement links TRBV4-3 to TRBJ2-3, with 13 positions matching TRBD2. Source: peripheral blood, taken 28 days after the second AZD1222 dose. The sequence was collected from an adult who received the AZD1222 COVID-19 vaccine. DNA of the CDR3: TGCGCCAGCAGCCAAGATACGGGGACTAGCGGGGTCCCAGATACGCAGTATTTT. Protein product: CASSQDTGTSGVPDTQYF.